Presented here are 18 T cell receptor beta chains from one specimen sequenced in a study of OX40 agonist ivuxolimab in advanced cancers. Sequenced by immunoSEQ multiplex PCR; TCRdb stores in-frame clones only, minus some. Of over 100,000 clones in the sample, around 91% were seen once. Specimen: CD4+ or CD8+ T cells sorted from blood, collected in a trial of the OX40 agonist ivuxolimab. The source of these receptors is an adult with an advanced solid tumor such as melanoma, head and neck, liver or kidney cancer.

The chain is built from TRBV5-1 and TRBJ2-3, with D uncertain. Trimming stripped 0 bases from V and 2 bases from J, with 10 bases between. Germline CDR1 reads SGHRS; CDR2 reads YFSETQ. This CDR3 spans 15 amino acids. This chain's CDR3 is CASSLAPVITDTQYF. The CDR3 DNA sequence: TGCGCCAGCAGCTTGGCCCCAGTGATCACAGATACGCAGTATTTT.

V and J are TRBV5-5 and TRBJ1-5; D remains unclear. The germline CDR1 and CDR2 sequences are SGHKS and YYEKEE (reference sequence). The CDR3 is made up of 14 amino acids. The V and J ends lost 7 bases and 0 bases respectively, with 11 bases between them. CDR3 region: CASGQDYSNQPQHF. DNA for the CDR3: TGTGCCAGCGGCCAGGATTATAGCAATCAGCCCCAGCATTTT.

This chain joins TRBV7-9 and TRBJ1-5, with D perhaps matching TRBD1 (5 bases). Trimming cost V 4 bases and J 0 bases, with 10 bases left between them. This CDR3 spans 15 amino acids. Germline assignment: CDR1 SEHNR and CDR2 FQNEAQ (reference sequence). CDR3 coding DNA: TGTGCCAGCAGCTCAGGCAGGGTTAGCAATCAGCCCCAGCATTTT. As protein: CASSSGRVSNQPQHF. The variable domain in full, with the rest retrieved from reference TRBV7-9 and TRBJ1-5, is DTGVSQNPRHKITKRGQNVTFRCDPISEHNRLYWYRQTLGQGPEFLTYFQNEAQLEKSRLLSDRFSAERPKGSFSTLEIQRTEQGDSAMYLCASSSGRVSNQPQHFGDGTRLSIL.

The chain is built from TRBV28 and TRBJ2-5; weak D call: TRBD1 (6 bases). CDR1 and CDR2 (germline): MDHEN, SYDVKM. This CDR3 region has 15 residues. Trimming shortened V by 3 bases and J by 0 bases, and 11 bases separated the two germline ends. This CDR3 reads CASSFRGRNQETQYF. CDR3 DNA sequence: TGTGCCAGCAGTTTCAGGGGAAGAAACCAAGAGACCCAGTACTTC.

This sequence joins TRBV12-5 and TRBJ2-3, with D hard to call. Trimming took 1 base from V and 12 from J, leaving 14 bases between them. Germline CDR1 LGHNT, CDR2 FRNRAP. There are 13 residues in the CDR3. The CDR3 loop reads CASGLGEGLTQYF. The CDR3 DNA is TGTGCTAGTGGTTTGGGGGAAGGGTTAACACAGTATTTT.

The chain is built from TRBV7-2 and TRBJ2-7; 9 bases match TRBD1. With V trimmed by 4 bases and J by 2 bases, 6 bases remained unmatched. CDR3 size: 15 residues. Germline CDR1 SGHTA, CDR2 FQGNSA. The CDR3 reads CASSWAGQGTYEQYF. CDR3 coding DNA: TGTGCCAGCAGCTGGGCGGGACAGGGAACCTACGAGCAGTACTTC.

The rearrangement uses TRBV18 and TRBJ1-6; the D is unclear. V was trimmed by 1 base and J by 15 bases, leaving 19 bases between them. Looked up from germline, CDR1 is KGHSH and CDR2 is LQKENI. This CDR3 comprises 15 residues. The CDR3 nucleotides read TGTGCCAGCTCACCACTGTTAGGCCCCCGGGTTGACCTCCACTTT. Encoded protein: CASSPLLGPRVDLHF.

The chain recombines TRBV9 with TRBJ2-3; D not certain. Deletions cut 0 bases from V and 2 bases from J, with 10 bases between. CDR1 is SGDLS and CDR2 is YYNGEE in the germline V gene. CDR3 length equals 15 residues. Here the CDR3 reads CASSVDGGSTDTQYF. CDR3 nucleotides: TGTGCCAGCAGCGTAGACGGCGGCTCCACAGATACGCAGTATTTT. Full variable domain (rest looked up from reference TRBV9 and TRBJ2-3): DSGVTQTPKHLITATGQRVTLRCSPRSGDLSVYWYQQSLDQGLQFLIQYYNGEERAKGNILERFSAQQFPDLHSELNLSSLELGDSALYFCASSVDGGSTDTQYFGPGTRLTVL.

V is TRBV29-1 and J is TRBJ1-2; 8 bases are a match to TRBD1. V dropped 6 bases and J dropped 8; count of bases not matched to a gene: 8. Per germline, CDR1 SQVTM and CDR2 ANQGSEA. This CDR3 has 12 amino acids. CDR3 sequence (DNA): TGCAGCGTCTCCGGACAGGGCGGAGGCTACACCTTC. It codes for CSVSGQGGGYTF.

CDR3 in DNA: TGTGCCAGCAGCCCCCGGTCGTGGCGGAATAATGAAAAACTGTTTTTT. This translates into CASSPRSWRNNEKLFF. The chain carries TRBV28 and TRBJ1-4; D remains unclear. Germline V gene data show CDR1 as MDHEN and CDR2 as SYDVKM. The CDR3 spans 16 residues. Trimming removed 6 bases from V and 4 bases from J, with 18 bases in between.

The rearrangement links TRBV28 to TRBJ2-5; 12 nucleotides match TRBD1. Germline V gene data show CDR1 as MDHEN and CDR2 as SYDVKM. The V and J ends lost 2 bases and 8 bases, in that order; junction bases with no gene match: 6. The CDR3 is 15 amino acids. The CDR3, as DNA: TGTGCCAGCAGTTTAGGGGACAGGGGGCGTTCAACCCAGTACTTC. This gives the protein CASSLGDRGRSTQYF.

The genes are TRBV7-8 and TRBJ2-5; D gene uncertain. Trimming took off 7 bases at V and 4 bases at J, with 4 bases between the two ends. Germline CDR1 SGHVS, CDR2 FQNEAQ. The CDR3 sequence is 10 residues long. The CDR3 is CASTRETQYF. As DNA, the CDR3 is TGTGCCAGCACAAGAGAGACCCAGTACTTC.

This clone has only one observation. This chain links TRBV28 with TRBJ2-7; D is unresolved. Germline CDR1 and CDR2: MDHEN and SYDVKM. The CDR3 runs to 16 residues. The V end lost 7 bases, the J end lost 0 bases, and 19 bases lay between the germline ends. The CDR3 reads CASNARLPVHSYEQYF. As DNA, the CDR3 is TGTGCCAGCAACGCCCGGCTTCCGGTGCACTCCTACGAGCAGTACTTC.

This clone appeared a single time. This sequence joins TRBV7-2 and TRBJ2-3; D possibly matches TRBD1 or TRBD2 (5 bases each). The germline V gene encodes CDR1 SGHTA and CDR2 FQGNSA. The CDR3 spans 17 residues. V was cut by 4 bases and J by 3 bases, with 20 bases left in between. The CDR3, as DNA: TGTGCCAGCAGCTCCGGGGCCGGGACGGGTACAACAGATACGCAGTATTTT. Residues: CASSSGAGTGTTDTQYF.

This clone occurred a few times. The chain combines TRBV9 with TRBJ1-6; no definite D call. Germline V gene sequence: CDR1 SGDLS, CDR2 YYNGEE. CDR3 length: 14 amino acids. V lost 2 bases, J lost 5 bases, and 8 bases lay in between. The CDR3 protein is CASSVPFDNSPLHF. The CDR3 DNA follows: TGTGCCAGCAGCGTGCCATTCGATAATTCACCCCTCCACTTT.

This chain connects TRBV7-9 to TRBJ2-5; the match to TRBD1 covers 7 bases. In germline, CDR1 is SEHNR, CDR2 FQNEAQ (reference sequence). The CDR3 runs 15 residues. Germline trimming cut 2 bases from V and 2 bases from J; bases unmatched to any gene: 5. The CDR3 DNA reads as TGTGCCAGCAGCTTAAGACAGGGCTTTCAAGAGACCCAGTACTTC. Its translation is CASSLRQGFQETQYF.

The table lists this clone with a few counts. V and J are TRBV11-2 and TRBJ2-3, with TRBD2 matching over 11 bases. V shed 6 bases and J 3 bases; nucleotides not matched to a gene: 2. CDR1 and CDR2 (germline): SGHAT, FQNNGV. The CDR3 contains 14 residues. The CDR3 nucleotides read TGTGCCAGCAGGGGACTAGCGGTTACAGATACGCAGTATTTT. Translating it yields CASRGLAVTDTQYF.

V usage is TRBV29-1 and J usage is TRBJ1-2, with D possibly TRBD1 on 5 matching bases. V was trimmed by 6 bases and J by 5 bases, leaving 19 bases between them. Per the germline V gene, CDR1 is SQVTM and CDR2 is ANQGSEA. The CDR3 sequence is 14 residues long. The CDR3 reads CSVTPSIGGYGYTF. The CDR3, as DNA: TGCAGCGTCACACCCTCGATCGGGGGATATGGCTACACCTTC.